This TCR beta chain was captured in a study of cytomegalovirus exposure and HLA in healthy donors. After removal of 7 bases from V and 0 bases from J, the junction contained 3 bases not matched to a gene. Germline CDR1 and CDR2: SGHRS and YFSETQ. The CDR3 extends over 14 amino acids. The PCR was carried out with 60 Vbeta primers and 13 Jbeta primers. Some clones are missing from TCRdb's copy, which holds only in-frame ones; the method was immunoSEQ multiplex PCR. This sample carries 200,000 or so clones, with roughly 0.74% going to the ten biggest clones. This sequence was found in a boy aged 10-17 years in good health and CMV-seronegative. Input material: PBMCs. The rearrangement joins TRBV5-1 to TRBJ2-1; 8 nucleotides line up with TRBD1. The CDR3, as DNA: TGCGCCAGCGACAGGGGCAGCTCCTACAATGAGCAGTTCTTC. Translated: CASDRGSSYNEQFF.